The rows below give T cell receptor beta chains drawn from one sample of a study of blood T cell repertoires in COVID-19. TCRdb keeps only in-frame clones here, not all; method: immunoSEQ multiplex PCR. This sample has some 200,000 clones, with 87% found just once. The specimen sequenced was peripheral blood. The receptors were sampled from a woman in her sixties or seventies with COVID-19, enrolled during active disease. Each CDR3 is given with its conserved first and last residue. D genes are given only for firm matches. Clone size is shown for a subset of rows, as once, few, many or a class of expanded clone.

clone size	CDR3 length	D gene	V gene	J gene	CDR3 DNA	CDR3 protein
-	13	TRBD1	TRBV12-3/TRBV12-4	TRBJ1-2	TGTGCCAGCAGATTGGACAGGGGCGATGGCTACACCTTC	CASRLDRGDGYTF
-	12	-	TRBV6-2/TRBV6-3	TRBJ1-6	TGTGCCAGCAGTTACAGAGATTCACCCCTCCACTTT	CASSYRDSPLHF
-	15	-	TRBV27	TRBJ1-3	TGTGCCAGCAGTACAGGCCCACCCTCTGGAAACACCATATATTTT	CASSTGPPSGNTIYF
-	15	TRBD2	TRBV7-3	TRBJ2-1	TGTGCCAGCAGTCAGAGCGGGGCCGGGTACAATGAGCAGTTCTTC	CASSQSGAGYNEQFF
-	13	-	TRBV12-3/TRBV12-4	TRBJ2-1	TGTGCCAGCACCGGGGTACCAGCCAATGAGCAGTTCTTC	CASTGVPANEQFF
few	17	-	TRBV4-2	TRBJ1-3	TGTGCCAGCAGCCAAGAAACCGGGAGAAGCCCTCGAAACACCATATATTTT	CASSQETGRSPRNTIYF
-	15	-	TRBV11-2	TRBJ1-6	TGTGCCAGCAGCCCCCCCGGGGGTCGTAATTCACCCCTCCACTTT	CASSPPGGRNSPLHF
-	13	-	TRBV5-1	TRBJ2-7	TGCGCCAGCAGCTTGGAGGGCCAGGGGGAGCAGTACTTC	CASSLEGQGEQYF
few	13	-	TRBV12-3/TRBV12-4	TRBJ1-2	TGTGCCAGCAGCCCAGGGATACTATGGGGCTACACCTTC	CASSPGILWGYTF
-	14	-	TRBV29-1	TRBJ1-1	TGCAGCGTTGACGCGCGGGGGCTGAACACTGAAGCTTTCTTT	CSVDARGLNTEAFF
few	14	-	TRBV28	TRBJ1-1	TGTGCCAGCAGTTTTCTCTCGGGGAACACTGAAGCTTTCTTT	CASSFLSGNTEAFF
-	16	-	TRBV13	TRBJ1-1	TGTGCCAGCAGCCCCCCCGGTCCGAAACGGGACACTGAAGCTTTCTTT	CASSPPGPKRDTEAFF
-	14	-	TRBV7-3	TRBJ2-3	TGTGCCAGCAGCCGCGGACAAGACACAGATACGCAGTATTTT	CASSRGQDTDTQYF
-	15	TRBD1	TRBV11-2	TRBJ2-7	TGTGCCAGCAGCCGAACCGGGACAGGGAACTACGAGCAGTACTTC	CASSRTGTGNYEQYF
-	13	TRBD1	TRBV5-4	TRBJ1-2	TGTGCCAGCAGCAGGACAGGGGGTGATGGCTACACCTTC	CASSRTGGDGYTF
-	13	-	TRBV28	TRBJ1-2	TGTGCCAGCATGGCGGGTACACCTAATGGCTACACCTTC	CASMAGTPNGYTF
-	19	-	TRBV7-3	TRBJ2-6	TGTGCCAGCAGCTTAACTCCTTCGCAGGGGTCAACTGGGGCCAACGTCCTGACTTTC	CASSLTPSQGSTGANVLTF
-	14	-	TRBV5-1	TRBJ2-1	TGCGCCAGCAGCTCAGGGTTAGCGGTTGGTGAGCAGTTCTTC	CASSSGLAVGEQFF
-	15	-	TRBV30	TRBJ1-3	TGTGCCTGGAGTCCACAGGGTCTCCCTGGAAACACCATATATTTT	CAWSPQGLPGNTIYF
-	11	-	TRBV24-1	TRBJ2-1	TGTGCCACCAGTGATTTGGGCAGGGAATTCTTC	CATSDLGREFF
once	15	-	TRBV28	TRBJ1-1	TGTGCCAGCAGTCGTACTTTCTCAGGGAACACTGAAGCTTTCTTT	CASSRTFSGNTEAFF
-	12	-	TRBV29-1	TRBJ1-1	TGCAGCGCGGGACCGACTAACACTGAAGCTTTCTTT	CSAGPTNTEAFF
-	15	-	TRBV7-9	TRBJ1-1	TGTGCCAGCGGATCCCGAGGTGGGGGCGCAACTGAAGCTTTCTTT	CASGSRGGGATEAFF
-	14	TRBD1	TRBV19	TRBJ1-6	TGTGCCAGTAGTACGGGACAGCAGAATTCACCCCTCCACTTT	CASSTGQQNSPLHF
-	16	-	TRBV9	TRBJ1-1	TGTGCCAGCAGCCCCTCATCCGGCGGGGTAGGCACTGAAGCTTTCTTT	CASSPSSGGVGTEAFF
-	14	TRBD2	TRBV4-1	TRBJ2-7	TGCGCCAGCAGCAGGACTAGCGGGAGCTACGAGCAGTACTTC	CASSRTSGSYEQYF
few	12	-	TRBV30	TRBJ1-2	TGTGCCTGGATCTCCAGGGTCAATGGCTACACCTTC	CAWISRVNGYTF
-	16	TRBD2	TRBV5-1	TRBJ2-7	TGCGCCAGCAGCTTGACTAGCGGGAGAAGCTCCTACGAGCAGTACTTC	CASSLTSGRSSYEQYF
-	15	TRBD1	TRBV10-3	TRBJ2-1	TGTGCCATCAGTGGCTCCGGGACAGGGTACAATGAGCAGTTCTTC	CAISGSGTGYNEQFF
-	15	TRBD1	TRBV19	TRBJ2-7	TGTGCCAGTAGTATGACAGGACAGGGGTCCTACGAGCAGTACTTC	CASSMTGQGSYEQYF
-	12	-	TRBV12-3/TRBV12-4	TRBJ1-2	TGTGCCAGCAGTCCCGGTGAATATGGCTACACCTTC	CASSPGEYGYTF
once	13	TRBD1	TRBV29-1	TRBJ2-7	TGCAGCGTTGGAGAGACAGGGATAGGCGAGCAGTACTTC	CSVGETGIGEQYF
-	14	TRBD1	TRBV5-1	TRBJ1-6	TGCGCCAGCAGCTTGGACAGGGGTAATTCACCCCTCCACTTT	CASSLDRGNSPLHF
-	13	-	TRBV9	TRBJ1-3	TGTGCCAGCAGCGTTGGGCAGGGAAACACCATATATTTT	CASSVGQGNTIYF
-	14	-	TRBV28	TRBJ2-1	TGTGCCAGCAGTTTAAAGTTTCGGGGCAATGAGCAGTTCTTC	CASSLKFRGNEQFF
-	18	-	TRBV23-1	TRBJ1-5	TGCGCCAGCAGTCAATCTTTCCAGGGGCCGCGAGGAGGACAGCCCCAGCATTTT	CASSQSFQGPRGGQPQHF
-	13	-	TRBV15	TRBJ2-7	TGTGCCACCAGCAGAGATAGATATTACGAGCAGTACTTC	CATSRDRYYEQYF
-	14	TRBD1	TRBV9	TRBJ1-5	TGTGCCAGCAGCGGGGGGACAGGTCCTCAGCCCCAGCATTTT	CASSGGTGPQPQHF
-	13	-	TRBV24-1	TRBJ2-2	TGTGCCACCATGTCAGGGCGGACCGGGGAGCTGTTTTTT	CATMSGRTGELFF
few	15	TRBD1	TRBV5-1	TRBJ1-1	TGCGCCAGCAGCGAAACAGGGGGCGTGAACACTGAAGCTTTCTTT	CASSETGGVNTEAFF
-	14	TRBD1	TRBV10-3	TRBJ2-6	TGTGCCATCAGCCACCAGGGGGTCAATGACGTCCTGACTTTC	CAISHQGVNDVLTF
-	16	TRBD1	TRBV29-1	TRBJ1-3	TGCAGCGTTGGGGGGACAGGGCGAGTCGGTGGAAACACCATATATTTT	CSVGGTGRVGGNTIYF
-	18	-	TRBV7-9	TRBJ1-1	TGTGCCAGCAGCTCGGGGGTCTCAAGGGTAGACCCATCCGCTGAAGCTTTCTTT	CASSSGVSRVDPSAEAFF
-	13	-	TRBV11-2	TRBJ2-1	TGTGCCAGCAGCTCCCTATTGGGAGGTGAGCAGTTCTTC	CASSSLLGGEQFF
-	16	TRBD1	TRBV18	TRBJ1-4	TGTGCCAGCTCACGGGACAGGGATTCGGGTGGTGAAAAACTGTTTTTT	CASSRDRDSGGEKLFF
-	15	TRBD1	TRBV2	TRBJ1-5	TGTGCCAGCAGTGAAGCGGAACAGGGGCTCGTGGCCCAGCATTTT	CASSEAEQGLVAQHF
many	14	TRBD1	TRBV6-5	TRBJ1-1	TGTGCCAGCAGGGACAGGGCAATGAACACTGAAGCTTTCTTT	CASRDRAMNTEAFF
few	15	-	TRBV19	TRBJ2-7	TGTGCCAGTAGTTACAGTGGCGGGCGTACCTACGAGCAGTACTTC	CASSYSGGRTYEQYF
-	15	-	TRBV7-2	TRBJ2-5	TGTGCCAGCAGCTTAGGAGGGGGGGCGGTGGAGACCCAGTACTTC	CASSLGGGAVETQYF
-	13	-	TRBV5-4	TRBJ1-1	TGTGCCAGCAGCTTGGGAGGGAACGCTGAAGCTTTCTTT	CASSLGGNAEAFF
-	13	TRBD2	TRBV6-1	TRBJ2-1	TGTGCCAGCAGTGATTCTTCGGGAGGGCGGGAGTTCTTC	CASSDSSGGREFF
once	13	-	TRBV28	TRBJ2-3	TGTGCCAGCAGTTTACTCGGGGCAGATACGCAGTATTTT	CASSLLGADTQYF
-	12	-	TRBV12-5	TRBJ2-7	TGTGCTAGTGGTGGCCAGAATTACGAGCAGTACTTC	CASGGQNYEQYF
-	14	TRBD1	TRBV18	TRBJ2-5	TGTGCCAGCTCACCCCTCGACAGGGCAGAGACCCAGTACTTC	CASSPLDRAETQYF
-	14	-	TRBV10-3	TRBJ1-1	TGTGCCATCAGGCAACAGGGAGAGAACACTGAAGCTTTCTTT	CAIRQQGENTEAFF